Listed below are T cell receptor beta chains from one sample, sequenced in a study of PD-1 blockade in classical Hodgkin lymphoma. Generated by immunoSEQ multiplex PCR, the TCRdb table keeps only in-frame clones and is missing some. The data contain about 97,000 clones, 65% to 85% of them singletons. The specimen was peripheral blood mononuclear cells (PBMCs), collected at baseline. Source of these receptors: a human donor with classical Hodgkin lymphoma. The conserved cysteine and the conserved F or W are not part of the CDR3 here.

TRBJ2-3 | TRBV5-1 | ASSLVADTQY
TRBJ1-3 | TRBV14 | ASSPRDRNTIY
TRBJ2-1 | TRBV4-3 | ASSQDSGTGSYNEQF
TRBJ1-5 | TRBV28 | ASSPWAVGQPQH
TRBJ1-1 | TRBV19 | AISTGLNTEAF
TRBJ1-2 | TRBV6-5 | ASSYQGRQLYGYT
TRBJ1-4 | TRBV2 | ASSDWVEKLF
TRBJ2-2 | TRBV12-5 | ASGFGGVVTGELF
TRBJ2-3 | TRBV5-1 | ASSMGVFSTDTQY
TRBJ2-2 | TRBV19 | ASSTSGGYPGELF
TRBJ2-1 | TRBV29-1 | SGSRGSSYNEQF
TRBJ2-2 | TRBV19 | ATRLAGGPSTGELF
TRBJ2-4 | TRBV11-2 | ASSLTPPAPAGANIQY
TRBJ1-5 | TRBV10-3 | AISEAGASNQPQH
TRBJ1-1 | TRBV19 | ASSIPQVGAEAF
TRBJ2-3 | TRBV28 | ASSLRPTITSTDTQY
TRBJ2-2 | TRBV4-1 | ASSQPSGGSTGELF
TRBJ2-7 | TRBV19 | ASSPGPQVMYEQY
TRBJ2-1 | TRBV5-1 | ASSLERGSSYNEQF
TRBJ2-3 | TRBV6-1 | ASSEKGTSGIYTQY
TRBJ2-7 | TRBV5-1 | ASGPGGLVYEQY
TRBJ2-5 | TRBV4-3 | ASSPSFQGTALETQY
TRBJ1-1 | TRBV28 | ASSFHSNTEAF